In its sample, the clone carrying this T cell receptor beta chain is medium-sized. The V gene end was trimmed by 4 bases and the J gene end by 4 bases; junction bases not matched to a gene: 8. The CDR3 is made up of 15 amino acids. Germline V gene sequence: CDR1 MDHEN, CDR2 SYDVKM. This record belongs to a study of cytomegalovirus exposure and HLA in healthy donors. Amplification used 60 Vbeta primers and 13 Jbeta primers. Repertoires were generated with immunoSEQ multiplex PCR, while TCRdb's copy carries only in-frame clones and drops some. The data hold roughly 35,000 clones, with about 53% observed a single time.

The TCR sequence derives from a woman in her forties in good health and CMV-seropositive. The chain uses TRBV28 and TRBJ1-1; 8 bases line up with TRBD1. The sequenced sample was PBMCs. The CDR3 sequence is CASSSSGTGLTEAFF. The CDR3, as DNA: TGTGCCAGCAGTTCATCCGGGACAGGTCTCACTGAAGCTTTCTTT.